This TCR beta chain was recorded in a study of blood T cell repertoires in COVID-19. The CDR3 totals 16 residues. Germline values: CDR1 MGHRA, CDR2 YSYEKL. Trimming removed 2 bases from V and 6 bases from J; junction bases left unmatched: 10. The method was immunoSEQ multiplex PCR; TCRdb's version includes in-frame clones alone and lacks a portion of them. The sample yields about 220,000 clones, about 83% seen once. The sample taken for sequencing was PBMCs or T cells enriched from blood (not recorded which). This clonotype was sampled from a woman aged 40 to 50 who had recovered from COVID-19. The chain links TRBV4-1 to TRBJ2-1; 7 bases are a match to TRBD2. The CDR3 reads CASSQRVGLTPNEQFF. In nucleotides, the CDR3 is TGCGCCAGCAGCCAAAGGGTGGGACTAACCCCCAATGAGCAGTTCTTC.